A selection of T cell receptor beta chains follows, all from one sample in a study of metastatic and nonmetastatic thyroid tumors. TCRdb re-called clones via MiXCR from the PCR reads. The table includes some 15,000 clones, roughly 22% detected once. Sequencing input: adjacent normal tissue. All receptors derive from a female donor with papillary thyroid cancer or a benign thyroid nodule (not recorded which). Some clones in this sample may be carry-over from other donors' samples. Both conserved end residues are part of each CDR3. The D gene is left open where the match is weak. Only part of the rows carry a size: once, few, many, or a class if the clone is expanded.

CDR3 DNA: TGTGCCAGCAGCGTTGAAGGACAGGGGTCCTACGAGCAGTACTTC
CDR3 protein: CASSVEGQGSYEQYF
D gene: TRBD1
J gene: TRBJ2-7
clone size: medium-sized
V gene: TRBV9

CDR3 DNA: TGTGCCATCAGTGAGTCGCGGACAAAGAACACTGAAGCTTTCTTT
CDR3 protein: CAISESRTKNTEAFF
D gene: .
J gene: TRBJ1-1
clone size: once
V gene: TRBV10-3

CDR3 DNA: TGCGCCAGCAAGGACAGGGGTTATGTCGGGGAGCTGTTTTTT
CDR3 protein: CASKDRGYVGELFF
D gene: TRBD1
J gene: TRBJ2-2
clone size: few
V gene: TRBV5-1

CDR3 DNA: TGTGCCAGCACATTGAGTTCGGGCCTTTTAGGGGCAGAGACCCAGTACTTC
CDR3 protein: CASTLSSGLLGAETQYF
D gene: .
J gene: TRBJ2-5
clone size: few
V gene: TRBV6-1

CDR3 DNA: TGTGCCAGCAGCCGCCTGGGGGGGACCCGCACAGATACGCAGTATTTT
CDR3 protein: CASSRLGGTRTDTQYF
D gene: TRBD2
J gene: TRBJ2-3
clone size: .
V gene: TRBV27

CDR3 DNA: TGTGCCAGCAGCTGGTCGGGCATGAACACTGAAGCTTTCTTT
CDR3 protein: CASSWSGMNTEAFF
D gene: .
J gene: TRBJ1-1
clone size: .
V gene: TRBV5-5

CDR3 DNA: TGCAGCGTCAAGGGACTAGCGGAATACGAGCAGTACTTC
CDR3 protein: CSVKGLAEYEQYF
D gene: TRBD2
J gene: TRBJ2-7
clone size: .
V gene: TRBV29-1

CDR3 DNA: TGCAGTGCTCCCGGGACTAGCGTAGGCCAAGAGACCCAGTACTTC
CDR3 protein: CSAPGTSVGQETQYF
D gene: TRBD2
J gene: TRBJ2-5
clone size: many
V gene: TRBV20-1

CDR3 DNA: TGTGCCTGGAGCGCCAGCAGGGGGTCAGCTTACGAGCAGTACTTC
CDR3 protein: CAWSASRGSAYEQYF
D gene: TRBD1
J gene: TRBJ2-7
clone size: few
V gene: TRBV30

CDR3 DNA: TGCAGTGCTAGAGATCTTCGCGGGAGGGCCAATGAGCAGTTCTTC
CDR3 protein: CSARDLRGRANEQFF
D gene: TRBD2
J gene: TRBJ2-1
clone size: .
V gene: TRBV20-1

CDR3 DNA: TGCGCCAGCAGCTCAATAGCGGGATACTACAATGAGCAGTTCTTC
CDR3 protein: CASSSIAGYYNEQFF
D gene: TRBD2
J gene: TRBJ2-1
clone size: few
V gene: TRBV5-1

CDR3 DNA: TGTGCCAGCAGTTACGGACAACAGGTTAACTATGGCTACACCTTC
CDR3 protein: CASSYGQQVNYGYTF
D gene: .
J gene: TRBJ1-2
clone size: few
V gene: TRBV6-5

CDR3 DNA: TGTGCCAGCAGCGCCTCCGGGACACTGGGTCATACGCAGTATTTT
CDR3 protein: CASSASGTLGHTQYF
D gene: .
J gene: TRBJ2-3
clone size: .
V gene: TRBV9

CDR3 DNA: TGCGCCAGCAGGGGGGGGGCCGTCTACGAGCAGTACTTC
CDR3 protein: CASRGGAVYEQYF
D gene: .
J gene: TRBJ2-7
clone size: once
V gene: TRBV5-1

CDR3 DNA: TGTGCCAGCAGTGAACGGGGTAGGTCCTACGAGCAGTACTTC
CDR3 protein: CASSERGRSYEQYF
D gene: .
J gene: TRBJ2-7
clone size: .
V gene: TRBV6-1

CDR3 DNA: TGTGCTAGTGGGACCTACAGCGGAAACACCGGGGAGCTGTTTTTT
CDR3 protein: CASGTYSGNTGELFF
D gene: .
J gene: TRBJ2-2
clone size: few
V gene: TRBV12-5

CDR3 DNA: TGTGCCAGCAGTTTATTGACGGGTCCCTCCTACGAGCAGTACTTC
CDR3 protein: CASSLLTGPSYEQYF
D gene: .
J gene: TRBJ2-7
clone size: few
V gene: TRBV27

CDR3 DNA: TGTGCCAGCAGTCCCCTCGCCGGGGCCTCCTACAATGAGCAGTTCTTC
CDR3 protein: CASSPLAGASYNEQFF
D gene: .
J gene: TRBJ2-1
clone size: .
V gene: TRBV28

CDR3 DNA: TGTGCCAGCTCTCCGAACAGAGGAAACACCATATATTTT
CDR3 protein: CASSPNRGNTIYF
D gene: .
J gene: TRBJ1-3
clone size: few
V gene: TRBV18

CDR3 DNA: TGTGCCAGCAGCACGGGACTGCCTCCAGACACCATATATTTT
CDR3 protein: CASSTGLPPDTIYF
D gene: .
J gene: TRBJ1-3
clone size: many
V gene: TRBV7-2